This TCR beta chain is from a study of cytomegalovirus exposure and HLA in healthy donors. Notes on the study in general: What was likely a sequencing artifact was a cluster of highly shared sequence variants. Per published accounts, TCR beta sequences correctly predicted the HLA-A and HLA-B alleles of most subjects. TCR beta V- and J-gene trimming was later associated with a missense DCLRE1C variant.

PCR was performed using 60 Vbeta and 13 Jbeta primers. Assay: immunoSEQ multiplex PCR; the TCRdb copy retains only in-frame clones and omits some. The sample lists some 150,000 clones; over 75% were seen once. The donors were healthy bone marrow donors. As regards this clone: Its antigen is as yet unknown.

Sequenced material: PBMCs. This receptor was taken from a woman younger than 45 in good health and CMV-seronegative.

Here the CDR3 DNA reads TGTGCCAGCTCCGCGGAAATGAGCAATCAGCCCCAGCATTTT. Translated: CASSAEMSNQPQHF. This chain uses TRBV2 with TRBJ1-5; D gene ambiguous. The germline CDR1 and CDR2 sequences are SNHLY and FYNNEI. This CDR3 is 14 amino acids long. V lost 8 bases to trimming and J lost 1 base, with 12 bases between them.